Described below is a single T cell receptor beta chain sequence and its context. The sample belongs to a study of blood T cell repertoires in COVID-19. About the study: Acute and convalescent COVID-19 samples came from the United States, Italy and Spain. PBMCs, B-cell-depleted T cells, or T cells provided the cDNA or gDNA that made up the material.

The CDR3 runs 14 residues. The V gene's germline CDR1 is SQVTM and CDR2 ANQGSEA. The J segment lost 4 bases and the V segment lost 4 bases, leaving 8 bases of the junction unmatched. Participants reported their clinical history, and cohort assignment relied on those reports. Original handling: Amplification of reference gene primers was used by the study to estimate nucleated cell counts. Sequencing used immunoSEQ multiplex PCR; TCRdb keeps in-frame clones, though not all of them. V and J calls and clone size are copied from that table; D and trimming were computed from the DNA. The sample has some 150,000 clones; just under 85% are singletons.

The chain is built from TRBV29-1 and TRBJ2-7, with 9 bases matching TRBD1. Sequenced: PBMCs or T cells enriched from blood (not recorded which). The clonotype comes from a man in his fifties who had recovered from COVID-19. In DNA, the CDR3 is TGCAGCGTTGGGGGGGACAGGGCAGGATACGAGCAGTACTTC. This gives the protein CSVGGDRAGYEQYF.